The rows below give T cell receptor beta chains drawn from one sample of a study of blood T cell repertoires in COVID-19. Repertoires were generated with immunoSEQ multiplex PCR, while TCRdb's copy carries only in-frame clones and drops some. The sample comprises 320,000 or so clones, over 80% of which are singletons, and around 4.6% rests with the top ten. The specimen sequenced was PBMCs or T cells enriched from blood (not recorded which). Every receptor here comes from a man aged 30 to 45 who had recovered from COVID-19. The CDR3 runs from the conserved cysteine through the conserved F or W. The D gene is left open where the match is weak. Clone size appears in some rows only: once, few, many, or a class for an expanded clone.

cdr3_nt: TGTGCCACCAGGGTGAAGATGGCCGACGAGCAGTACTTC; cdr3_aa: CATRVKMADEQYF; d_call: .; j_call: TRBJ2-7; clone_size: .; v_call: TRBV15
cdr3_nt: TGTGCCAGCAGCTTCAGCACGCAGGGCACCGGGGAGCTGTTTTTT; cdr3_aa: CASSFSTQGTGELFF; d_call: .; j_call: TRBJ2-2; clone_size: .; v_call: TRBV7-9
cdr3_nt: TGTGCCAGTACTCAGGGGCGCCTCACCATATATTTT; cdr3_aa: CASTQGRLTIYF; d_call: .; j_call: TRBJ1-3; clone_size: .; v_call: TRBV19
cdr3_nt: TGTGCCAGCAGTCCCGGGACAGGGGGCAATCAGCCCCAGCATTTT; cdr3_aa: CASSPGTGGNQPQHF; d_call: TRBD1; j_call: TRBJ1-5; clone_size: .; v_call: TRBV5-8
cdr3_nt: TGTGCCAGCAGTGAAGGGGGGGGATCTTTAGGCTATGGCTACACCTTC; cdr3_aa: CASSEGGGSLGYGYTF; d_call: .; j_call: TRBJ1-2; clone_size: .; v_call: TRBV6-1
cdr3_nt: TGTGCCAGCAACGCGTACCAAGAGACCCAGTACTTC; cdr3_aa: CASNAYQETQYF; d_call: .; j_call: TRBJ2-5; clone_size: .; v_call: TRBV2
cdr3_nt: TGCGCCAGCAGCTCCCGGACGGACGGTTCAGGGTCCGGGGAGCTGTTTTTT; cdr3_aa: CASSSRTDGSGSGELFF; d_call: .; j_call: TRBJ2-2; clone_size: .; v_call: TRBV5-1
cdr3_nt: TGTGCCAGCAGTTCGGGACAGATTCAAGAGACCCAGTACTTC; cdr3_aa: CASSSGQIQETQYF; d_call: TRBD1; j_call: TRBJ2-5; clone_size: few; v_call: TRBV28
cdr3_nt: TGTGCCAGCAGCTCCGACAGGGTAGGGAGCACTGAAGCTTTCTTT; cdr3_aa: CASSSDRVGSTEAFF; d_call: TRBD1; j_call: TRBJ1-1; clone_size: few; v_call: TRBV11-1
cdr3_nt: TGTGCCAGCAGTGTTCAGGGGGCAAAGGAAAAACTGTTTTTT; cdr3_aa: CASSVQGAKEKLFF; d_call: TRBD1; j_call: TRBJ1-4; clone_size: .; v_call: TRBV27
cdr3_nt: TGTGCCAGCAGCCAAGGTCCCCTAGCGGGGGGTGAATACGAGCAGTACTTC; cdr3_aa: CASSQGPLAGGEYEQYF; d_call: TRBD2; j_call: TRBJ2-7; clone_size: once; v_call: TRBV4-2
cdr3_nt: TGTGCCAGCAGCCCCCGCCTTGGGGACAGGAGCAACTCACCCCTCCACTTT; cdr3_aa: CASSPRLGDRSNSPLHF; d_call: TRBD1; j_call: TRBJ1-6; clone_size: .; v_call: TRBV9
cdr3_nt: TGTGCCAGCAGCCAATCAAGACAGGGGTTTGTAACTGAAGCTTTCTTT; cdr3_aa: CASSQSRQGFVTEAFF; d_call: TRBD1; j_call: TRBJ1-1; clone_size: .; v_call: TRBV7-9
cdr3_nt: TGTGCCAGCAGTCCACCGGGACAGGGTATGTTCAGATACGAGCAGTACTTC; cdr3_aa: CASSPPGQGMFRYEQYF; d_call: TRBD1; j_call: TRBJ2-7; clone_size: .; v_call: TRBV6-6
cdr3_nt: TGTGCCAGCAGCCCGGGGGGTGATAGACAGTACACAGATACGCAGTATTTT; cdr3_aa: CASSPGGDRQYTDTQYF; d_call: TRBD2; j_call: TRBJ2-3; clone_size: once; v_call: TRBV3-1/TRBV3-2
cdr3_nt: TGCGCCGGGACAGGGACTACCTACAATGAGCAGTTCTTC; cdr3_aa: CAGTGTTYNEQFF; d_call: TRBD1; j_call: TRBJ2-1; clone_size: .; v_call: TRBV5-1
cdr3_nt: TGCAGTGCGGCAGGGGACTATGGCTACACCTTC; cdr3_aa: CSAAGDYGYTF; d_call: .; j_call: TRBJ1-2; clone_size: .; v_call: TRBV20-1
cdr3_nt: TGTGCCAGCAGTGAAGCGGGCGGGGGACGGAACTCCTACGAGCAGTACTTC; cdr3_aa: CASSEAGGGRNSYEQYF; d_call: TRBD2; j_call: TRBJ2-7; clone_size: .; v_call: TRBV6-1
cdr3_nt: TGTGCCAGCAGCATTACCGGGACAGGGTTAGTGAACACTGAAGCTTTCTTT; cdr3_aa: CASSITGTGLVNTEAFF; d_call: TRBD1; j_call: TRBJ1-1; clone_size: .; v_call: TRBV2
cdr3_nt: TGTGCCAGCAGTCGAACTAGCGGGCATGAGCAGTTCTTC; cdr3_aa: CASSRTSGHEQFF; d_call: TRBD2; j_call: TRBJ2-1; clone_size: once; v_call: TRBV28
cdr3_nt: TGTGCCAGCAGCGCGGAGGGGCGGGGGAGCACAGATACGCAGTATTTT; cdr3_aa: CASSAEGRGSTDTQYF; d_call: TRBD2; j_call: TRBJ2-3; clone_size: .; v_call: TRBV9
cdr3_nt: TGTGCCAGCATTAGCGCCCGCTATAATTCACCCCTCCACTTT; cdr3_aa: CASISARYNSPLHF; d_call: .; j_call: TRBJ1-6; clone_size: .; v_call: TRBV2
cdr3_nt: TGCGCCAGCAGCGGACGGGGGGGCCCTACCTACGAGCAGTACTTC; cdr3_aa: CASSGRGGPTYEQYF; d_call: TRBD2; j_call: TRBJ2-7; clone_size: .; v_call: TRBV5-1
cdr3_nt: TGTGCCAGCAGCCTGACTAGCGGAGCCGGGGAGCTGTTTTTT; cdr3_aa: CASSLTSGAGELFF; d_call: TRBD2; j_call: TRBJ2-2; clone_size: .; v_call: TRBV5-5
cdr3_nt: TGTGCCAGCAGTACCCCTTGGGGGGGGGCGGGCGAGCAGTACTTC; cdr3_aa: CASSTPWGGAGEQYF; d_call: .; j_call: TRBJ2-7; clone_size: .; v_call: TRBV6-5
cdr3_nt: TGTGCCAGCAGCCTCGGACTAACACTTGTTACGCAGTATTTT; cdr3_aa: CASSLGLTLVTQYF; d_call: .; j_call: TRBJ2-3; clone_size: .; v_call: TRBV4-2